Sequencing of this T cell receptor (beta chain) was carried out in a study of graft-versus-host responses after intestinal transplantation. Note on this clone: The antigen is not known.

Profiling relied on immunoSEQ multiplex PCR, and the TCRdb table lists in-frame clones only, not all of them. The table includes 85,000 to 100,000 clones, just under 95% detected once. The study, taken as a whole, reports: Analysis identified GvH clones in recipient marrow, with some appearing first in ileum or blood. In patients with graft-donor T cell macrochimerism, allograft graft-versus-host to host-versus-graft clonal ratios were high.

Germline lookup yields CDR1 MGHDK and CDR2 SYGVNS. The CDR3 runs 16 residues. The V and J ends lost 2 bases and 9 bases respectively, with 20 bases between them. The sequenced sample was unstimulated CD8+ T cells sorted from spleen or lymph node cells, obtained before transplant. V and J are TRBV25-1 and TRBJ2-1, with D possibly being TRBD2 (6 bases). This clonotype was sampled from a human donor who was the organ donor for an intestinal transplant. In DNA, the CDR3 is TGTGCCAGCAGTGAACATCGCACTAGCCTTGAAAGTGAGCAGTTCTTC. Protein product: CASSEHRTSLESEQFF.